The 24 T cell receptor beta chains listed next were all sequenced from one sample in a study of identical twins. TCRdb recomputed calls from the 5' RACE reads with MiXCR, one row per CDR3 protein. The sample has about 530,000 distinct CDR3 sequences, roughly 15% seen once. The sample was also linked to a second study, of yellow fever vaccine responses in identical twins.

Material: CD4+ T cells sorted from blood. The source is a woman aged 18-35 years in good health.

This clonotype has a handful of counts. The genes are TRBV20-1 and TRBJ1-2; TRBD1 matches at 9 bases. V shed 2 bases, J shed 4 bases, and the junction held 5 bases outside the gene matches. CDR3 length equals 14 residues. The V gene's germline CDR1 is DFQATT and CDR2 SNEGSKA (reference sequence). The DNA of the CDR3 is TGCAGTGCTAGAAACAGGGGGCCAGGCTATGGCTACACCTTC. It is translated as CSARNRGPGYGYTF.

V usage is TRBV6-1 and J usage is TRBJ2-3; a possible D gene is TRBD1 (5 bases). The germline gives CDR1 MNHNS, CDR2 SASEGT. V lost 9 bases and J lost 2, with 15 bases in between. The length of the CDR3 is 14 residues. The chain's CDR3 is CASSKGKPTDTQYF. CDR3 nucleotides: TGTGCCAGTAGTAAGGGGAAGCCCACAGATACGCAGTATTTT.

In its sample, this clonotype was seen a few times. In DNA form, the CDR3 reads TGCGCCAGCAGCTGGAAAACAGGCGAAGAGACCCAGTACTTC. The encoded protein is CASSWKTGEETQYF. The chain employs TRBV5-1 and TRBJ2-5; maybe TRBD1 (5 bases). V lost 3 bases and J lost 3, with 12 bases in between. This CDR3 contains 14 residues. Germline loops: CDR1 SGHRS, CDR2 YFSETQ.

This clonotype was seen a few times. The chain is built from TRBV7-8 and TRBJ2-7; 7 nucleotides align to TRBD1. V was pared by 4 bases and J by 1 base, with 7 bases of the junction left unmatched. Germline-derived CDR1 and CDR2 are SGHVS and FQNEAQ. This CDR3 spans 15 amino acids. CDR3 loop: CASSWGQRGSYEQYV. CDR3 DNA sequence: TGTGCCAGCAGCTGGGGACAGAGGGGGTCCTACGAGCAGTACGTC.

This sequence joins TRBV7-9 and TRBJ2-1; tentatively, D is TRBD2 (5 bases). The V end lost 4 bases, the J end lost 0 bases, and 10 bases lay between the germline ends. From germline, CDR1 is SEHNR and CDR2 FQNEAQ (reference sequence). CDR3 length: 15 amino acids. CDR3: CASSSIRGSYNEQFF. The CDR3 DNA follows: TGTGCCAGCAGCTCAATACGGGGCTCCTACAATGAGCAGTTCTTC. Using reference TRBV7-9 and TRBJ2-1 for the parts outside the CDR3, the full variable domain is DTGVSQNPRHKITKRGQNVTFRCDPISEHNRLYWYRQTLGQGPEFLTYFQNEAQLEKSRLLSDRFSAERPKGSFSTLEIQRTEQGDSAMYLCASSSIRGSYNEQFFGPGTRLTVL.

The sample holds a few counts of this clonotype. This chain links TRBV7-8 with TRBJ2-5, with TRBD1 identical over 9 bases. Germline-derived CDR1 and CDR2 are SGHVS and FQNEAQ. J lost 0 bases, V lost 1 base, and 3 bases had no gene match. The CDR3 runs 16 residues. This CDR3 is CASSLGQGGYQETQYF. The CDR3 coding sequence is TGTGCCAGCAGCTTAGGACAGGGGGGGTACCAAGAGACCCAGTACTTC.

The CDR3 reads CASSFSAGAGTGELFF. The CDR3 region has the DNA TGTGCCAGCAGCTTCTCGGCGGGTGCGGGCACCGGGGAGCTGTTTTTT. V usage is TRBV5-6 and J usage is TRBJ2-2, with D possibly being TRBD2 (5 bases). V was pared by 2 bases and J by 4 bases, with 15 bases between. There are 16 residues in the CDR3. CDR1 is SGHDT and CDR2 is YYEEEE in the germline V gene.

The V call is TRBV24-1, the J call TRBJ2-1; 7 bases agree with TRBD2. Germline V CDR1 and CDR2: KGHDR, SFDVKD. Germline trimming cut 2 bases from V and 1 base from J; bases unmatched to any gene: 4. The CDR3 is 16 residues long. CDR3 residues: CATSDWSGGSYNEQFF. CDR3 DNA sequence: TGTGCCACCAGTGATTGGTCGGGGGGATCCTACAATGAGCAGTTCTTC.

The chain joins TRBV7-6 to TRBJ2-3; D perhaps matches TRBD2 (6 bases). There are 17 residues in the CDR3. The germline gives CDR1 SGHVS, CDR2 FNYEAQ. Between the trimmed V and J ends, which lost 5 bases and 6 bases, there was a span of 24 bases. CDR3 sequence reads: CASSAGALAPTRDTQYF. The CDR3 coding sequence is TGTGCCAGCAGCGCCGGGGCGCTAGCGCCAACGCGTGATACGCAGTATTTT.

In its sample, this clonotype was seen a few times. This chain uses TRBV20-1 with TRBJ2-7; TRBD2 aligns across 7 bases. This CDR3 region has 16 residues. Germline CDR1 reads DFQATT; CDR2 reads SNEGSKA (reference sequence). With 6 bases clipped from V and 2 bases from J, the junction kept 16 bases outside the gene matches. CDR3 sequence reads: CSALKPRDYPTYEQYV. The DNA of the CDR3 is TGCAGTGCCCTTAAACCCCGGGACTACCCAACCTACGAGCAGTACGTC.

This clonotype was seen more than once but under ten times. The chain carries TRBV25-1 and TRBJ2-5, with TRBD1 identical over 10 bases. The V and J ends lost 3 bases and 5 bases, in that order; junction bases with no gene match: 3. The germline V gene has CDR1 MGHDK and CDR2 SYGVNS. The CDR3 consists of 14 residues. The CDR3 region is CASSDDRGPETQYF. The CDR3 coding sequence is TGTGCCAGCAGTGACGACAGGGGGCCTGAGACCCAGTACTTC.

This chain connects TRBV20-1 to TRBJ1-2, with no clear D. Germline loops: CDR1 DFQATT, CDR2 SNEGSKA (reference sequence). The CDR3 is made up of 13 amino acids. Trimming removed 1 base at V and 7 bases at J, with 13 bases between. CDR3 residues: CSARVPPAFGYTF. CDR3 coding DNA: TGCAGTGCTAGAGTGCCCCCAGCGTTTGGCTACACCTTC.

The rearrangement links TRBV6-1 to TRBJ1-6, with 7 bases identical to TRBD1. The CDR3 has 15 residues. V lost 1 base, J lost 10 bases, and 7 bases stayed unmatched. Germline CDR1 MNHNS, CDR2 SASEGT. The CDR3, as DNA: TGTGCCAGCAGTGAAGTAAGCAGGGGGGGATCACCCCTCCACTTT. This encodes CASSEVSRGGSPLHF.

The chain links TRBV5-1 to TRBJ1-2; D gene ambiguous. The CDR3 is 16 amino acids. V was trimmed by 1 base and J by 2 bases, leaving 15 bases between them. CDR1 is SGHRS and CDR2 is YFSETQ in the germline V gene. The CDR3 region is CASSLYRDVKNYGYTF. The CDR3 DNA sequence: TGCGCCAGCAGCTTGTACCGCGACGTAAAGAACTATGGCTACACCTTC. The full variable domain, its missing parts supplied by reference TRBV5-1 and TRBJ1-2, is KAGVTQTPRYLIKTRGQQVTLSCSPISGHRSVSWYQQTPGQGLQFLFEYFSETQRNKGNFPGRFSGRQFSNSRSEMNVSTLELGDSALYLCASSLYRDVKNYGYTFGSGTRLTVV.

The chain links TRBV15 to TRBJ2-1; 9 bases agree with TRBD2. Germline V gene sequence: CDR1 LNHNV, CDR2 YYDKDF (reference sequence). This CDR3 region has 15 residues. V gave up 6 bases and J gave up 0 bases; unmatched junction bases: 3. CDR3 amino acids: CATSQTSGSYNEQFF. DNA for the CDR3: TGTGCCACCAGTCAGACTAGCGGCTCCTACAATGAGCAGTTCTTC.

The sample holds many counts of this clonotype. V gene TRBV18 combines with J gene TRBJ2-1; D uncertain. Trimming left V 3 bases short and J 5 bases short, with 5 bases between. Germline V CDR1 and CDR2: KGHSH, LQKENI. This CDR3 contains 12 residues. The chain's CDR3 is CASSPPDNEQFF. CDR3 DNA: TGTGCCAGCTCACCCCCGGACAATGAGCAGTTCTTC.

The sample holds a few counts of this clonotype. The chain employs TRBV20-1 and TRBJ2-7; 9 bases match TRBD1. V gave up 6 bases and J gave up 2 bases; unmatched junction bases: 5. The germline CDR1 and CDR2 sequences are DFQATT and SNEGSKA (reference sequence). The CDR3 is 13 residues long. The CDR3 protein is CSATGTGPYEQYF. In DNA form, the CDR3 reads TGCAGTGCCACCGGGACAGGGCCCTACGAGCAGTACTTC.

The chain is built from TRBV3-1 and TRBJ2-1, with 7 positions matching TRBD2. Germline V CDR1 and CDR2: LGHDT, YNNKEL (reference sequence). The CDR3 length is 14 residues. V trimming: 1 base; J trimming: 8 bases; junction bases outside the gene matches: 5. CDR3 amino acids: CASSQGGEGHEQFF. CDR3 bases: TGTGCCAGCAGCCAAGGTGGGGAGGGGCATGAGCAGTTCTTC.

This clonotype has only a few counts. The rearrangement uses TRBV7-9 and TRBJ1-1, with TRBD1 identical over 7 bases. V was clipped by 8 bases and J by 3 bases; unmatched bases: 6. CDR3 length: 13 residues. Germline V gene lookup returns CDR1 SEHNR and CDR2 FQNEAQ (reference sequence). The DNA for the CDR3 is TGTGCCAGCGGAGGGGGCGGGTACACTGAAGCTTTCTTT. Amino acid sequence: CASGGGGYTEAFF.

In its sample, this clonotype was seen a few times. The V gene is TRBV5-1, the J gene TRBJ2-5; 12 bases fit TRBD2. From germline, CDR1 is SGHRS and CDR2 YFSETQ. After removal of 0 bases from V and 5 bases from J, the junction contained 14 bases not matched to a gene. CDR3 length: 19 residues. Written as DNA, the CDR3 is TGCGCCAGCAGCTTGGGGGCCTCACCTCGACTAGCGGGAGTTGAGACCCAGTACTTC. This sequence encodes CASSLGASPRLAGVETQYF.

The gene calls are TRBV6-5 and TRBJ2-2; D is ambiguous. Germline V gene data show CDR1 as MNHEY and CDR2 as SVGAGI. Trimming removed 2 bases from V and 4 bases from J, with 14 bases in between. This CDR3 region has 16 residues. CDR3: CASSYKAPLVTGELFF. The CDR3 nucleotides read TGTGCCAGCAGTTACAAGGCCCCGCTTGTCACCGGGGAGCTGTTTTTT.

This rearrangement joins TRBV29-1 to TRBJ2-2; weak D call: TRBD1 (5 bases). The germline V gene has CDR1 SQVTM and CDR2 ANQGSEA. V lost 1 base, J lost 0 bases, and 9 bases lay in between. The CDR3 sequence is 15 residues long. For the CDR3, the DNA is TGCAGCGTTGAAGTGGGGCCCGCGAACACCGGGGAGCTGTTTTTT. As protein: CSVEVGPANTGELFF.

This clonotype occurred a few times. CDR3 bases: TGTGCCAGCAGTTTTAAGTTCACAGGGAGCTCCTACAATGAGCAGTTCTTC. It codes for CASSFKFTGSSYNEQFF. The chain combines TRBV12-3 or TRBV12-4 with TRBJ2-1; D perhaps matches TRBD1 (6 bases). Deletions cut 3 bases from V and 0 bases from J, with 15 bases between. The CDR3 runs to 17 residues.

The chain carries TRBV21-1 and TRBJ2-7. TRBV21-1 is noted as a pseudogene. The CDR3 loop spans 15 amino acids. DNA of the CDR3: TGTGCCAGCAGCAATACGACAAGCCCGTCCTACGAGCAGTACGTC. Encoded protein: CASSNTTSPSYEQYV.